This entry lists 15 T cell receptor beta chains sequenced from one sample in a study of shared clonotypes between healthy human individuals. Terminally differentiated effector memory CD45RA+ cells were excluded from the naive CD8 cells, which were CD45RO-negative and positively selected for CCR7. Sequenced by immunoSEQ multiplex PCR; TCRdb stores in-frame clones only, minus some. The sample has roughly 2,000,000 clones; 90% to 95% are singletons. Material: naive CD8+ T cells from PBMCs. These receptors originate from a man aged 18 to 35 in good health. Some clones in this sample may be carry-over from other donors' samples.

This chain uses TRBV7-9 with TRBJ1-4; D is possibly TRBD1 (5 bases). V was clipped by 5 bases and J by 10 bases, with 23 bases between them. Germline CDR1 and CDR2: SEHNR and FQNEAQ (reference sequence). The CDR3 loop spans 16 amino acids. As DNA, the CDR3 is TGTGCCAGCAGCCCAGATCCCTCCGGGGGATATAGAAAACTGTTTTTT. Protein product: CASSPDPSGGYRKLFF. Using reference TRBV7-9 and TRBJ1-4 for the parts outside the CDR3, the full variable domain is DTGVSQNPRHKITKRGQNVTFRCDPISEHNRLYWYRQTLGQGPEFLTYFQNEAQLEKSRLLSDRFSAERPKGSFSTLEIQRTEQGDSAMYLCASSPDPSGGYRKLFFGSGTQLSVL.

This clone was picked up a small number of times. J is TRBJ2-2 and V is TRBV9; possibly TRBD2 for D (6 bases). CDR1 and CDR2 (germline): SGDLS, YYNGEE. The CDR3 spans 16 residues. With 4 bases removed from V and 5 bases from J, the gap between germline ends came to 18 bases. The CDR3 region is CASSLRSAGGTGELFF. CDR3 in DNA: TGTGCCAGCAGCCTCCGGTCCGCCGGGGGAACCGGGGAGCTGTTTTTT.

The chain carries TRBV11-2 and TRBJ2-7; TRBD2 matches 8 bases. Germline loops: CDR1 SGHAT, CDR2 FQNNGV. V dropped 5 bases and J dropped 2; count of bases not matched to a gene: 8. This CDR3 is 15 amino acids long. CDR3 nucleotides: TGTGCCAGCAGCCTATACAACGGGGGGGCCTACGAGCAGTACTTC. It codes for CASSLYNGGAYEQYF.

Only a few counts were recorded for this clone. The CDR3 spells CASGGYEQFF. The CDR3 DNA reads TGTGCCAGCGGGGGGTATGAGCAGTTCTTC. The chain joins TRBV25-1 to TRBJ2-1, with a tentative D call TRBD2 (6 bases). The germline gives CDR1 MGHDK, CDR2 SYGVNS. Between the trimmed V and J ends, which lost 8 bases and 8 bases, there was a span of 7 bases. The CDR3 totals 10 residues. Combining the CDR3 with reference TRBV25-1 and TRBJ2-1 gives the whole variable domain EADIYQTPRYLVIGTGKKITLECSQTMGHDKMYWYQQDPGMELHLIHYSYGVNSTEKGDLSSESTVSRIRTEHFPLTLESARPSHTSQYLCASGGYEQFFGPGTRLTVL.

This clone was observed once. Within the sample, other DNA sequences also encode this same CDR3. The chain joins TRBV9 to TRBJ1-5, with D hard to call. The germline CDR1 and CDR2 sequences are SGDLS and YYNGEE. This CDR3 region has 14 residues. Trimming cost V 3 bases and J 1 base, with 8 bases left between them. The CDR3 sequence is CASSDGGSNQPQHF. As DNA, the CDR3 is TGTGCCAGCAGCGACGGTGGGAGCAATCAGCCCCAGCATTTT.

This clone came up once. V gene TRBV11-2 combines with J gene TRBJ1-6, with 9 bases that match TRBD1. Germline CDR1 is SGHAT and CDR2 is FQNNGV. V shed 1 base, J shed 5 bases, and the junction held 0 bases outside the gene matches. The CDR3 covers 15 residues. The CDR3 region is CASSLGQGDNSPLHF. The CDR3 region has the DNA TGTGCCAGCAGCTTAGGACAGGGGGATAATTCACCCCTCCACTTT.

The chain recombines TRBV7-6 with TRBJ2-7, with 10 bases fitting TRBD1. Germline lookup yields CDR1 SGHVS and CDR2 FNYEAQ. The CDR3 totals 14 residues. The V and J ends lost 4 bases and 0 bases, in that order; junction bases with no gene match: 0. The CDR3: CASSWTGGSYEQYF. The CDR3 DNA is TGTGCCAGCAGCTGGACAGGGGGCTCCTACGAGCAGTACTTC. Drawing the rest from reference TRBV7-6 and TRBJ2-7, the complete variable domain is GAGVSQSPRYKVTKRGQDVALRCDPISGHVSLYWYRQALGQGPEFLTYFNYEAQQDKSGLPNDRFSAERPEGSISTLTIQRTEQRDSAMYRCASSWTGGSYEQYFGPGTRLTVT.

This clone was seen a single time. CDR3 sequence: CASSLGVRGRDKNIQYF. In DNA, the CDR3 is TGCGCCAGCAGCTTGGGGGTAAGGGGCCGGGACAAAAACATTCAGTACTTC. The chain employs TRBV5-1 and TRBJ2-4; the D call may be TRBD1 or TRBD2 (5 bases each). V lost 0 bases, J lost 3 bases, and 16 bases lay in between. Germline V gene data show CDR1 as SGHRS and CDR2 as YFSETQ. The CDR3 totals 17 residues.

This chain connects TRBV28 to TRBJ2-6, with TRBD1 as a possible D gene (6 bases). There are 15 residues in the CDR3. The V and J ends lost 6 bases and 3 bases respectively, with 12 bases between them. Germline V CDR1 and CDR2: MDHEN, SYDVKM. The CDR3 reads CASSLQGFGANVLTF. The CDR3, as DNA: TGTGCCAGCAGCCTTCAGGGGTTTGGGGCCAACGTCCTGACTTTC.

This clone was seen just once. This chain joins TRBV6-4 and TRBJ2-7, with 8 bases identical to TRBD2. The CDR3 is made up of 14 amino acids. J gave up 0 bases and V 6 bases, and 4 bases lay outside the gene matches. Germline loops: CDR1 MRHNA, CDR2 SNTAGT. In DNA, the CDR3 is TGTGCCAGCAGAAAGAGCGGGAGCTCCTACGAGCAGTACTTC. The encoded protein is CASRKSGSSYEQYF.

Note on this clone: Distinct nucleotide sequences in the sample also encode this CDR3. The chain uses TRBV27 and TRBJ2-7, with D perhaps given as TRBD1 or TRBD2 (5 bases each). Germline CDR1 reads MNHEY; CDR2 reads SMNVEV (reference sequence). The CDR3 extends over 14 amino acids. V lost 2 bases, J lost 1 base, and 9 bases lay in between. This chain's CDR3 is CASSLIGGSYEQYF. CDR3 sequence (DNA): TGTGCCAGCAGTTTAATTGGGGGATCCTACGAGCAGTACTTC.

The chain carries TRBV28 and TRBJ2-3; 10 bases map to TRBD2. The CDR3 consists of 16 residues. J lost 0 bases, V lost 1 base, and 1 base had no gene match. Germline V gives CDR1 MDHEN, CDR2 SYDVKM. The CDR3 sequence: CASSLSSGSSTDTQYF. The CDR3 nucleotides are TGTGCCAGCAGTTTATCTAGCGGGAGCAGCACAGATACGCAGTATTTT.

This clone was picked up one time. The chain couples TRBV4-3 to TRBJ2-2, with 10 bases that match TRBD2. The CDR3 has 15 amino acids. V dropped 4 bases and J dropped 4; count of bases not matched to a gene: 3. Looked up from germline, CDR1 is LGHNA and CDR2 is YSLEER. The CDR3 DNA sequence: TGCGCCAGCAGCCGGGGACTAGCGAGCACCGGGGAGCTGTTTTTT. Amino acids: CASSRGLASTGELFF.

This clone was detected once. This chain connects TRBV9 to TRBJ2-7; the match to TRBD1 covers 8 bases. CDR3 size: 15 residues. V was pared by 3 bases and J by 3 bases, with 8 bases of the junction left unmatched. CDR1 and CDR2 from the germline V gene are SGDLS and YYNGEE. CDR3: CASSAGVTGDYEQYF. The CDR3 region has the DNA TGTGCCAGCAGCGCGGGGGTGACAGGGGACTACGAGCAGTACTTC.

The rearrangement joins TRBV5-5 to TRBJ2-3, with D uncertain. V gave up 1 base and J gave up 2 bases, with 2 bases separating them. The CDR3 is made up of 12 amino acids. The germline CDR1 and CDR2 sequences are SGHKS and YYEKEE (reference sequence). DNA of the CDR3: TGTGCCAGCAGCTTGTACACAGATACGCAGTATTTT. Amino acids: CASSLYTDTQYF.